A single T cell receptor (beta chain) is shown here with its context. What it recognizes is unknown. These data come from a study of a mutant IDH1 vaccine in newly diagnosed glioma. Indicated time point: week 11, during vaccination. Vaccination comprised doses that each held 300 ug of mutant IDH1 20-mer peptide, plus topical imiquimod. Repertoires were generated with immunoSEQ multiplex PCR, while TCRdb's copy carries only in-frame clones and drops some. This table holds more than 50,000 clones, about 91% found once. Trimming at V came to 5 bases and at J to 6 bases, leaving 10 bases not matched to a gene. In germline, CDR1 is MDHEN, CDR2 SYDVKM. The CDR3 runs to 16 residues.

J is TRBJ2-1 and V is TRBV28; 10 bases fit TRBD1. The material was PBMCs, obtained from a glioma patient whose treatment included an IDH1 peptide vaccine. The source is a man aged 40-49 years with glioma. The CDR3 sequence is CASSTRDRGPSNEQFF. Written as DNA, the CDR3 is TGTGCCAGCAGTACCCGGGACAGGGGACCCTCCAATGAGCAGTTCTTC.